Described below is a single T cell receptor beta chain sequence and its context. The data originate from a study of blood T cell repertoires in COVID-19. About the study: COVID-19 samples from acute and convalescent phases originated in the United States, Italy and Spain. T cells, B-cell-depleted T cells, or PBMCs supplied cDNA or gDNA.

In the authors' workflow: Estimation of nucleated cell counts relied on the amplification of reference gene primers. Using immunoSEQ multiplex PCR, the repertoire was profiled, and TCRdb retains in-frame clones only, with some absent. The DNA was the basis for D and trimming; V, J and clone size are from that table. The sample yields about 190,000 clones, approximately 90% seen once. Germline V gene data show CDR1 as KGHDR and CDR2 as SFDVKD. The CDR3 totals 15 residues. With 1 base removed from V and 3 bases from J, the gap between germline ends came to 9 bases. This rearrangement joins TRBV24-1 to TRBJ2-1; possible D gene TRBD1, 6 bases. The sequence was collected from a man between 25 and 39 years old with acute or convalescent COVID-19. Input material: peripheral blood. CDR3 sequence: CATSDFGQNYNEQFF. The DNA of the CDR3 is TGTGCCACCAGTGATTTCGGACAGAACTACAATGAGCAGTTCTTC.